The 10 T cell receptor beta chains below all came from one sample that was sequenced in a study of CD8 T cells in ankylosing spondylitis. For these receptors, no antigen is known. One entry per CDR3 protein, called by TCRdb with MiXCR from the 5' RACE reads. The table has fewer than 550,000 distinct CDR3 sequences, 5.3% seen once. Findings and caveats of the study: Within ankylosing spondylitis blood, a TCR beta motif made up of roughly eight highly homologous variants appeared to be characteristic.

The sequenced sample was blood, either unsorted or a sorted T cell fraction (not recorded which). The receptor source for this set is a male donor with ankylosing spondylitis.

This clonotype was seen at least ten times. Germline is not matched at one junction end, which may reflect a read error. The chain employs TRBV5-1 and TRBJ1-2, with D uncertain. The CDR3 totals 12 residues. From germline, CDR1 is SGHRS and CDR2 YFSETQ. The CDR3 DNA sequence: TGTGCCAGCAGTTTATTGGGCTATGGCTACACCTTC. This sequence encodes CASSLLGYGYTF.

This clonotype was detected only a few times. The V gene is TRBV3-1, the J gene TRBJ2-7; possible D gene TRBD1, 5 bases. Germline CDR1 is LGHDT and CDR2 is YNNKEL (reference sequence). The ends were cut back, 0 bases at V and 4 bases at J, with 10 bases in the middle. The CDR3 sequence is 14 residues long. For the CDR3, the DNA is TGTGCCAGCAGCCAAGATTATCAGGGTTACGAGCAGTACTTC. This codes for CASSQDYQGYEQYF.

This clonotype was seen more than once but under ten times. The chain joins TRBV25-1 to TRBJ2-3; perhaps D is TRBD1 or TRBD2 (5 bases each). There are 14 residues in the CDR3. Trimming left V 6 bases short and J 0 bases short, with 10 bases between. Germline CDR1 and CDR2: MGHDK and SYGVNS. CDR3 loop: CASSDGASTDTQYF. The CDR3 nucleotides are TGTGCCAGCAGCGACGGGGCTAGCACAGATACGCAGTATTTT. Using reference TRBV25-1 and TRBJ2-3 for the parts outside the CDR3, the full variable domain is EADIYQTPRYLVIGTGKKITLECSQTMGHDKMYWYQQDPGMELHLIHYSYGVNSTEKGDLSSESTVSRIRTEHFPLTLESARPSHTSQYLCASSDGASTDTQYFGPGTRLTVL.

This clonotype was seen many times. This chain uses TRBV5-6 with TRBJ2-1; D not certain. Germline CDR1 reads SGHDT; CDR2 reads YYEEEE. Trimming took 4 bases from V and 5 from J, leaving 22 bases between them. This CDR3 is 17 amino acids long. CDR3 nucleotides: TGTGCCAGCAGCCCAGGCCGGGTCACGGCGACGAACAATGAGCAGTTCTTC. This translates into CASSPGRVTATNNEQFF.

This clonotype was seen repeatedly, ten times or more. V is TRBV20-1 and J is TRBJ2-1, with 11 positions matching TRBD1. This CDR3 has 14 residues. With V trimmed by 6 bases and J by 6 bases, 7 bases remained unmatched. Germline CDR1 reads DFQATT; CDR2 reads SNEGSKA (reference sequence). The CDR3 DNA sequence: TGCAGTGCCACGGACAGGGGGCGGAGCAATGAGCAGTTCTTC. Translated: CSATDRGRSNEQFF.

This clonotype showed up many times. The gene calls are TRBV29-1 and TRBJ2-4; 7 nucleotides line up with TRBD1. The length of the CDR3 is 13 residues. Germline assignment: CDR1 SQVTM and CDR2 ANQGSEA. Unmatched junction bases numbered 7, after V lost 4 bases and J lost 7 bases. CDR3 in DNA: TGCAGCGTTGCGTTCAGAGGGGGCAACATTCAGTACTTC. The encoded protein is CSVAFRGGNIQYF. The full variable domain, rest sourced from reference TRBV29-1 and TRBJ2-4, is SAVISQKPSRDICQRGTSLTIQCQVDSQVTMMFWYRQQPGQSLTLIATANQGSEATYESGFVIDKFPISRPNLTFSTLTVSNMSPEDSSIYLCSVAFRGGNIQYFGAGTRLSVL.

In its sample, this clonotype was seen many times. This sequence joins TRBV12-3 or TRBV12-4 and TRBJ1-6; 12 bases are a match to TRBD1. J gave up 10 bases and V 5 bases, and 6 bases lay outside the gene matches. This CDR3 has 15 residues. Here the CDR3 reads CASSGDRGLRSPLHF. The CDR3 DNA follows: TGTGCCAGCAGTGGGGACAGGGGGCTTCGGTCACCCCTCCACTTT.

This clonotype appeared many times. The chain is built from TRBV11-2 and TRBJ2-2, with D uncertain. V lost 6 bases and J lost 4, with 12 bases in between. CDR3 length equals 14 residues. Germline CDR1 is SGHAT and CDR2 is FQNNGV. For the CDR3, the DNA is TGTGCCAGCAGTTTCCTTCGGTCCACCGGGGAGCTGTTTTTT. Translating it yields CASSFLRSTGELFF.

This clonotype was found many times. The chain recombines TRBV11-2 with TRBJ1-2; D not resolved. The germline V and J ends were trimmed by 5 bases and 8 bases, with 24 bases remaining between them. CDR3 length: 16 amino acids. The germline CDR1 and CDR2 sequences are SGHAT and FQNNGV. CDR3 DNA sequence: TGTGCCAGCAGCCCCTCGGTGTGGGTTCCGCAATGGGGCTACACCTTC. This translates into CASSPSVWVPQWGYTF. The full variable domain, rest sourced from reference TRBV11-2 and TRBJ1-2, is EAGVAQSPRYKIIEKRQSVAFWCNPISGHATLYWYQQILGQGPKLLIQFQNNGVVDDSQLPKDRFSAERLKGVDSTLKIQPAKLEDSAVYLCASSPSVWVPQWGYTFGSGTRLTVV.

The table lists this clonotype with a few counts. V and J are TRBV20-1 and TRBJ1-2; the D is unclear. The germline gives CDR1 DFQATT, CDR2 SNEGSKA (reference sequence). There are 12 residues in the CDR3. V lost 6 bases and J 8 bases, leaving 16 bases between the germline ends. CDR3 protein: CSAIDRGWGYTF. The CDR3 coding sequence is TGCAGTGCCATAGACCGTGGCTGGGGCTACACCTTC.